Listed below are T cell receptor beta chains from one sample, sequenced in a study of T cells in Graves' hyperthyroidism and ophthalmopathy. Each CDR3 protein is one row after TCRdb ran MiXCR on the multiplex PCR reads. This sample has approximately 330,000 distinct CDR3 sequences, with 20% to 25% found just once. Sequencing was performed on blood. These TCRs come from a woman aged 45 to 65 with Graves' hyperthyroidism. Both conserved end residues are part of each CDR3. The D gene is left open where the match is weak. The listing skips clone size in some rows; elsewhere it reads once, few, many or a size class.

size,D,V,J,DNA,CDR3
few,TRBD1,TRBV5-1,TRBJ1-6,TGCGCCAGCAGCTATGGACAGGGAAGGGGCGAGTCCTATAATTCACCCCTCCACTTT,CASSYGQGRGESYNSPLHF
NA,NA,TRBV19,TRBJ1-3,TGTGCCAGCCGGGCGGGACTGACCTCTGGAAACACCATATATTTT,CASRAGLTSGNTIYF
NA,NA,TRBV9,TRBJ2-1,TGTGCCAGCAGCGTAGAAACGTTCCTTTACAATGAGCAGTTCTTC,CASSVETFLYNEQFF
NA,TRBD2,TRBV6-1,TRBJ2-7,TGTGCCAGCGGAAAGACTAGCGGCTCCTACGAGCAGTACTTC,CASGKTSGSYEQYF
few,TRBD1,TRBV14,TRBJ2-1,TGTGCCAGCAGCCAAGGTCGGACAGGGCAGTTCTTC,CASSQGRTGQFF
few,TRBD2,TRBV4-2,TRBJ2-5,TGTGCCAGCAGCCGTGGAGGCGGACTAGCCGGGGGAGAGACCCAGTACTTC,CASSRGGGLAGGETQYF
NA,NA,TRBV20-1,TRBJ2-5,TGCAGTGCTAGAGATGGAACTCGCGGGGAGACCCAGTACTTC,CSARDGTRGETQYF
many,NA,TRBV18,TRBJ1-1,TGTGCCAGCTCACCAAAGGGCATGGGGTCCGGGTACACTGAAGCTTTCTTT,CASSPKGMGSGYTEAFF
NA,NA,TRBV6-1,TRBJ1-2,TGTGCCAGCAGACTCCGGGATAAGGCCGGCTACACCTTC,CASRLRDKAGYTF
many,NA,TRBV11-2,TRBJ2-5,TGTGCCAGCAGCTTAGATCTGGGGCGGGCCCAAGAGACCCAGTACTTC,CASSLDLGRAQETQYF